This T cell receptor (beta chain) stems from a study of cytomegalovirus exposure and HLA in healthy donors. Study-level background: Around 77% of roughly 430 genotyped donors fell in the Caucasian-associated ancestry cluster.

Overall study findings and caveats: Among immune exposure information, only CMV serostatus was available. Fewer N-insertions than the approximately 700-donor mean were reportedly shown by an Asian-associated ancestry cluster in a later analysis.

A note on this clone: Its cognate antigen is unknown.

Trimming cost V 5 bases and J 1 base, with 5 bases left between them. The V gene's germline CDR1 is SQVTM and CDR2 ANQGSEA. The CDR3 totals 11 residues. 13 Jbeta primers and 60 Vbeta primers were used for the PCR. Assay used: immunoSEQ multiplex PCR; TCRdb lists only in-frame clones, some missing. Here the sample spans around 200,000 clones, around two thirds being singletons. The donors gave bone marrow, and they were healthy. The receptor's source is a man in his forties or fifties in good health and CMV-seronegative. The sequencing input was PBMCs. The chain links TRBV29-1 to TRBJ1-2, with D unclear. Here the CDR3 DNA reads TGCAGCGTTACAGATAACTATGGCTACACCTTC. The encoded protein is CSVTDNYGYTF.